This T cell receptor (beta chain) stems from a study of regulatory T cells in long-lasting Graves disease. Study results and caveats: There was favoring of TRBV28, TRBJ1-2 and TRBJ2-5 in persistent disease.

There are many counts of this clonotype. Its specificity is not known. Time point here: persistent/refractory GD, antithyroid drugs over 5 years with positive TRAb. From PBMCs, RNA was extracted and then used to make the TCR library. The V gene's germline CDR1 is SNHLY and CDR2 FYNNEI. Trimming took 7 bases from V and 1 from J; bases not matched to a gene: 2. The CDR3 length is 14 residues. Arm-PCR of CDR3 regions and iRepertoire HTBI primers were the basis on which TCR beta libraries were built. Original data processing: The samples included roughly 62 TRBV and some 14 TRBJ segments. TCRdb analysed the multiplex PCR reads with MiXCR anew, one entry per CDR3 protein. Clone size and V and J calls follow TCRdb, not the original study. The sample has some 340,000 distinct CDR3 sequences, roughly 25% seen once.

The chain employs TRBV2 and TRBJ2-2, with 8 bases that match TRBD1. The sequence came from a woman aged 40 to 50 with Graves disease. Sequencing used peripheral blood mononuclear cells (PBMCs), obtained when the disease was refractory, from a patient treated with antithyroid drugs. This CDR3 is CASTGTGNTGELFF. In DNA form, the CDR3 reads TGTGCCAGCACCGGGACAGGGAACACCGGGGAGCTGTTTTTT.